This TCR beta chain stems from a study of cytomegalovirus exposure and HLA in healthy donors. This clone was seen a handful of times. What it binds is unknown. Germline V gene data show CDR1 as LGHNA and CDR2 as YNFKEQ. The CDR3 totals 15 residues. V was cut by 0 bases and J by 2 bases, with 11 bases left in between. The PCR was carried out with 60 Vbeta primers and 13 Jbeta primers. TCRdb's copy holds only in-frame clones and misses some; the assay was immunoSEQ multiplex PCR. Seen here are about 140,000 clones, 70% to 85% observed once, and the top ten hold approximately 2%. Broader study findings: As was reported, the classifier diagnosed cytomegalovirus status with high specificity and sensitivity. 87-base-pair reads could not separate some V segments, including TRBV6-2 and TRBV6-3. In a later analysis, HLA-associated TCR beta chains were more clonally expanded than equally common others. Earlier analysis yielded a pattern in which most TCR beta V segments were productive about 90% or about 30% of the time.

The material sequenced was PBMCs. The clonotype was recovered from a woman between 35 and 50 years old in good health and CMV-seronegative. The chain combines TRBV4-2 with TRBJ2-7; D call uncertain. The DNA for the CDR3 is TGTGCCAGCAGCCAAGAGCGTAGAGGCGCCTACGAGCAGTACTTC. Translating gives CASSQERRGAYEQYF.